The entry below gives a single TCR beta chain sequence along with its context. This record comes from a study of beta chain features in type 1 diabetes. Sequencing targeted expressed TCRB transcripts, as all isolated RNA had been reverse transcribed. This table comes from immunoSEQ multiplex PCR, and its TCRdb copy is limited to in-frame clones, with some not included. Of 300,000 to 350,000 clones in the sample, around a fifth were seen once. This CDR3 spans 16 amino acids. The germline V gene has CDR1 GTSNPN and CDR2 SVGIG (reference sequence). Unmatched junction bases numbered 6, after V lost 0 bases and J lost 3 bases.

The sequenced sample consisted of naive CD4+ T cells from blood. The chain recombines TRBV30 with TRBJ1-5; 9 bases map to TRBD1. This TCR was recovered from a woman between 18 and 29 years old in good health. CDR3 in DNA: TGTGCCTGGAGTGTTAGAGACAGGGGGAACAATCAGCCCCAGCATTTT. It translates to CAWSVRDRGNNQPQHF.